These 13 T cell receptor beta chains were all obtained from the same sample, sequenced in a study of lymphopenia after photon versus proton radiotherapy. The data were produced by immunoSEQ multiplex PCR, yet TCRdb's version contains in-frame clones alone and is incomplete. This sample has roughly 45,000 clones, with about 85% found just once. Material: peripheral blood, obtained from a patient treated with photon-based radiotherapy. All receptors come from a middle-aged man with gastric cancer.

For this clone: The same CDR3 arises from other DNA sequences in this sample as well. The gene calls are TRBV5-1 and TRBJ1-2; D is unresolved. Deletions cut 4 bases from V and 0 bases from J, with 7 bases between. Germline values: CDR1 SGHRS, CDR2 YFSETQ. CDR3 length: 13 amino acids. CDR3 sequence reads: CASSLSPNYGYTF. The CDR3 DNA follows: TGCGCCAGCAGCCTCTCACCTAACTATGGCTACACCTTC. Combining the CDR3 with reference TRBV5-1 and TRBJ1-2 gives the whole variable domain KAGVTQTPRYLIKTRGQQVTLSCSPISGHRSVSWYQQTPGQGLQFLFEYFSETQRNKGNFPGRFSGRQFSNSRSEMNVSTLELGDSALYLCASSLSPNYGYTFGSGTRLTVV.

The DNA of the CDR3 is TGCGCCAGCAGGGGGGGCGGGGGCCTCCAAGAGACCCAGTACTTC. Its protein product is CASRGGGGLQETQYF. The chain links TRBV5-1 to TRBJ2-5; a possible D gene is TRBD2 (7 bases). V was shortened by 5 bases and J by 1 base, with 15 bases between the two germline ends. The CDR3 is 15 amino acids. Germline V gene sequence: CDR1 SGHRS, CDR2 YFSETQ.

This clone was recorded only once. For the CDR3, the DNA is TGTGCCAGCAGCTTAGCCGGGACACCAATTCATGGCTACACCTTC. It encodes CASSLAGTPIHGYTF. The chain carries TRBV7-6 and TRBJ1-2; perhaps TRBD1 as D (6 bases). V gave up 0 bases and J gave up 6 bases, with 14 bases separating them. The germline V gene has CDR1 SGHVS and CDR2 FNYEAQ. The CDR3 has 15 amino acids.

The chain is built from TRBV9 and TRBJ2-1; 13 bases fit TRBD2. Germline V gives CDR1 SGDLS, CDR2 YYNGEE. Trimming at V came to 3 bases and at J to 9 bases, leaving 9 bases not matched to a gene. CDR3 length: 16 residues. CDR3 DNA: TGTGCCAGCAGCGACCGGACTAGCGGGGGCCTCGGTGAGCAGTTCTTC. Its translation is CASSDRTSGGLGEQFF. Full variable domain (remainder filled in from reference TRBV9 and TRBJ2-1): DSGVTQTPKHLITATGQRVTLRCSPRSGDLSVYWYQQSLDQGLQFLIQYYNGEERAKGNILERFSAQQFPDLHSELNLSSLELGDSALYFCASSDRTSGGLGEQFFGPGTRLTVL.

This chain's CDR3 is CATGDFYNEQFF. The CDR3 DNA sequence: TGTGCCACCGGGGACTTCTACAATGAGCAGTTCTTC. The rearrangement uses TRBV6-1 and TRBJ2-1, with a possible D match to TRBD2 (6 bases). Trimming stripped 10 bases from V and 3 bases from J, with 10 bases between. Germline V gives CDR1 MNHNS, CDR2 SASEGT. This CDR3 contains 12 residues.

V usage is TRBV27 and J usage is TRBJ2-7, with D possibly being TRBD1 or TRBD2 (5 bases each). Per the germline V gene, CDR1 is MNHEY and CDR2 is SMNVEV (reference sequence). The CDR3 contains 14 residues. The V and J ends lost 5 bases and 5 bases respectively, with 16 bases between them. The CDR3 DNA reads TGTGCCAGCAGTCCGGGACCGCGAGGCGACGAGCAGTACTTC. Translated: CASSPGPRGDEQYF.

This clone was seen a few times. In DNA, the CDR3 is TGTGCCAGCACCCAGAAATCCGGGACAGAGAACACTGAAGCTTTCTTT. This translates into CASTQKSGTENTEAFF. The chain combines TRBV6-6 with TRBJ1-1, with TRBD1 matching over 7 bases. V shed 7 bases and J 1 base; nucleotides not matched to a gene: 12. Germline V gene data show CDR1 as MNHNY and CDR2 as SVGAGI (reference sequence). This CDR3 is built from 16 residues.

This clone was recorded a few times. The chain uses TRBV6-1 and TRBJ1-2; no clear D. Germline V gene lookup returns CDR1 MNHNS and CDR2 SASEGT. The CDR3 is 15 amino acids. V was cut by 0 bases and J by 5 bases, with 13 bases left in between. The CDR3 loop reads CASSEAAQGRYGYTF. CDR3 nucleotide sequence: TGTGCCAGCAGTGAAGCGGCTCAAGGGCGGTATGGCTACACCTTC.

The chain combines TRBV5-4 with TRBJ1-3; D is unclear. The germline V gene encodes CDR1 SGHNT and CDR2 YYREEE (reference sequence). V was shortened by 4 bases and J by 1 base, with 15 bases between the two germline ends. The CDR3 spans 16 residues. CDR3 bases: TGTGCCAGCAGCCCCAGGACGGGAGGTTCTGGAAACACCATATATTTT. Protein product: CASSPRTGGSGNTIYF.

CDR3 sequence: CASSLVLGTTDTQYF. The CDR3 DNA sequence: TGTGCCAGCAGCTTAGTTCTGGGGACAACAGATACGCAGTATTTT. The chain joins TRBV7-9 to TRBJ2-3, with D possibly TRBD1 on 6 matching bases. The germline gives CDR1 SEHNR, CDR2 FQNEAQ (reference sequence). This CDR3 comprises 15 residues. The V and J ends lost 1 base and 3 bases respectively, with 11 bases between them.

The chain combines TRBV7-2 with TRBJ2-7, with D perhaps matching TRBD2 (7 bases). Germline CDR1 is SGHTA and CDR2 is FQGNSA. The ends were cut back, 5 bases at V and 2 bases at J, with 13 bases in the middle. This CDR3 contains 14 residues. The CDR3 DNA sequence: TGTGCCAGCAGCCCGTCGGGGGGCCCCTACGAGCAGTACTTC. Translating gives CASSPSGGPYEQYF.

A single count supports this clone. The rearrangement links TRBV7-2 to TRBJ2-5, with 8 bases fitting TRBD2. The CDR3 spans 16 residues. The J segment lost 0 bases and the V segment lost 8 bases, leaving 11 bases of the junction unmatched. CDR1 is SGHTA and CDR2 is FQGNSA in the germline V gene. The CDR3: CASVSAGGPYQETQYF. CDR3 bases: TGTGCCAGCGTCTCCGCGGGGGGCCCCTACCAAGAGACCCAGTACTTC.

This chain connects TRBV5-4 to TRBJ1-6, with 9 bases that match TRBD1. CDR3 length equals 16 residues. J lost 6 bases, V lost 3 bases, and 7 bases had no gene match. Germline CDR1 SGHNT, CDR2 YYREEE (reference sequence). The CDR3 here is CASSSKDRGINSPLHF. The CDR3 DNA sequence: TGTGCCAGCAGCTCGAAGGACAGGGGAATTAATTCACCCCTCCACTTT. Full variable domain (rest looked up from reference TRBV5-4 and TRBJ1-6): ETGVTQSPTHLIKTRGQQVTLRCSSQSGHNTVSWYQQALGQGPQFIFQYYREEENGRGNFPPRFSGLQFPNYSSELNVNALELDDSALYLCASSSKDRGINSPLHFGNGTRLTVT.